The 25 T cell receptor beta chains below all came from one sample that was sequenced in a study of resident and recirculating memory T cells in vitiligo. The table came from immunoSEQ multiplex PCR; TCRdb's copy has only in-frame clones and leaves some out. This sample has 75,000 to 85,000 clones, with 90% to 95% found just once. The material sequenced was blood. The receptors here all came from a male donor with vitiligo.

The CDR3 region is CASSLMTGANEKLFF. The DNA for the CDR3 is TGCGCCAGCAGCCTAATGACAGGGGCTAATGAAAAACTGTTTTTT. The J gene is TRBJ1-4, the V gene TRBV5-1; 8 nucleotides align to TRBD1. The CDR3 is made up of 15 amino acids. Germline V CDR1 and CDR2: SGHRS, YFSETQ. V gave up 4 bases and J gave up 3 bases; unmatched junction bases: 5.

V usage is TRBV9 and J usage is TRBJ2-1, with 9 bases that match TRBD2. From germline, CDR1 is SGDLS and CDR2 YYNGEE. Trimming took 3 bases from V and 1 from J; bases not matched to a gene: 5. The length of the CDR3 is 16 residues. Here the CDR3 reads CASSALAGESYNEQFF. The CDR3 DNA sequence: TGTGCCAGCAGCGCATTAGCGGGAGAATCCTACAATGAGCAGTTCTTC.

V gene TRBV7-6 combines with J gene TRBJ2-1; D may be TRBD1 (6 bases). The CDR3 is made up of 16 amino acids. Germline V CDR1 and CDR2: SGHVS, FNYEAQ. The V end was cut by 5 bases, the J end by 0 bases, with 14 bases between. CDR3 sequence (DNA): TGTGCCAGCAGCCTCTGGGACAACCCCTCCTACAATGAGCAGTTCTTC. The encoded protein is CASSLWDNPSYNEQFF.

Only one count was recorded for this clone. The junction departs from the called germline gene at one end, perhaps through a read error. The V and J genes are TRBV18 and TRBJ1-4; D gene unclear. Germline V gives CDR1 KGHSH, CDR2 LQKENI. The CDR3 totals 14 residues. For the CDR3, the DNA is TGTGCCAGCTCGGCACAGCCAACAAATGAAAAACTGTTTTTT. It yields the protein CASSAQPTNEKLFF.

The rearrangement uses TRBV5-4 and TRBJ2-5; possible D gene TRBD2, 5 bases. The CDR3 has 13 residues. Trimming removed 4 bases from V and 5 bases from J, with 12 bases in between. CDR1 and CDR2 (germline): SGHNT, YYREEE (reference sequence). As DNA, the CDR3 is TGTGCCAGCAGCCTGGAGAGGGAGGAGACCCAGTACTTC. Encoded protein: CASSLEREETQYF.

The chain joins TRBV29-1 to TRBJ2-7; D remains unclear. The CDR3 has 13 residues. Germline CDR1 reads SQVTM; CDR2 reads ANQGSEA. V lost 0 bases, J lost 2 bases, and 8 bases lay in between. CDR3 residues: CSVEDHDTYEQYF. The CDR3 region has the DNA TGCAGCGTTGAAGATCACGACACCTACGAGCAGTACTTC.

The chain employs TRBV15 and TRBJ1-1, with D unclear. This CDR3 has 14 residues. V gave up 3 bases and J gave up 3 bases, with 11 bases separating them. CDR1 and CDR2 (germline): LNHNV, YYDKDF (reference sequence). The CDR3 loop reads CATSRRADHTEAFF. The CDR3 bases are TGTGCCACCAGCAGGCGGGCGGACCACACTGAAGCTTTCTTT.

J is TRBJ1-2 and V is TRBV4-2, with TRBD1 matching over 7 bases. V was pared by 0 bases and J by 0 bases, with 7 bases of the junction left unmatched. This CDR3 is built from 17 residues. Germline CDR1 reads LGHNA; CDR2 reads YNFKEQ. This chain's CDR3 is CASSQEGGPRANYGYTF. The CDR3 DNA is TGTGCCAGCAGCCAAGAAGGGGGCCCGAGGGCTAACTATGGCTACACCTTC.

The V and J genes are TRBV4-3 and TRBJ2-7; perhaps TRBD2 as D (6 bases). The CDR3 is 16 residues long. Looked up from germline, CDR1 is LGHNA and CDR2 is YSLEER. The V end was cut by 6 bases, the J end by 0 bases, with 18 bases between. This CDR3 reads CASRPDAGTSSYEQYF. Here the CDR3 DNA reads TGCGCCAGCAGACCGGACGCCGGGACTTCCTCCTACGAGCAGTACTTC.

This rearrangement joins TRBV4-1 to TRBJ2-7; a possible D gene is TRBD2 (6 bases). The CDR3 extends over 14 amino acids. V was shortened by 5 bases and J by 2 bases, with 13 bases between the two germline ends. The germline gives CDR1 MGHRA, CDR2 YSYEKL. The CDR3 loop is CASSVGTPTYEQYF. DNA for the CDR3: TGCGCCAGCAGCGTTGGGACTCCAACCTACGAGCAGTACTTC.

V is TRBV6-1 and J is TRBJ2-5, with TRBD1 matching over 7 bases. The CDR3 length is 13 residues. The germline V gene encodes CDR1 MNHNS and CDR2 SASEGT. V was pared by 5 bases and J by 5 bases, with 5 bases of the junction left unmatched. The chain's CDR3 is CASSQTGLETQYF. CDR3 sequence (DNA): TGTGCCAGCAGTCAGACAGGGTTGGAGACCCAGTACTTC.

The CDR3 is CASSEGGSLHSPQHF. The CDR3 DNA sequence: TGCGCCAGCAGTGAGGGGGGGAGCCTACATTCGCCCCAGCATTTT. J is TRBJ1-5 and V is TRBV10-1; possibly TRBD1 for D (5 bases). CDR3 length equals 15 residues. Germline CDR1 reads WNHNN; CDR2 reads SYGVQD (reference sequence). V lost 2 bases and J lost 9, with 17 bases in between.

This clone was recorded once. This sequence joins TRBV7-6 and TRBJ2-5; 8 bases agree with TRBD2. The V gene's germline CDR1 is SGHVS and CDR2 FNYEAQ. V lost 5 bases and J lost 2; bases outside the gene matches: 7. The CDR3 extends over 15 amino acids. CDR3 DNA sequence: TGTGCCAGCAGCCAGACCTTAGCGGGACAAGAGACCCAGTACTTC. Protein sequence: CASSQTLAGQETQYF.

The chain carries TRBV19 and TRBJ2-1, with TRBD1 as a possible D gene (5 bases). V shed 7 bases and J shed 6 bases, with 13 bases lying between them. Per germline, CDR1 LNHDA and CDR2 SQIVND (reference sequence). This CDR3 is built from 13 residues. The CDR3 loop is CASKGPSRNEQFF. In DNA, the CDR3 is TGTGCCAGTAAGGGGCCGTCCCGCAATGAGCAGTTCTTC. Full variable domain (outside the CDR3, taken from reference TRBV19 and TRBJ2-1): DGGITQSPKYLFRKEGQNVTLSCEQNLNHDAMYWYRQDPGQGLRLIYYSQIVNDFQKGDIAEGYSVSREKKESFPLTVTSAQKNPTAFYLCASKGPSRNEQFFGPGTRLTVL.

The chain couples TRBV6-6 to TRBJ2-5, with D possibly TRBD1 on 7 matching bases. Germline V gene data show CDR1 as MNHNY and CDR2 as SVGAGI (reference sequence). The CDR3 extends over 14 amino acids. Deletions cut 6 bases from V and 3 bases from J, with 14 bases between. CDR3 region: CASSPGGREETQYF. CDR3 coding DNA: TGTGCCAGCAGCCCAGGGGGGCGCGAAGAGACCCAGTACTTC.

This chain connects TRBV6-5 to TRBJ2-7; D may be TRBD1 (6 bases). Germline CDR1 and CDR2: MNHEY and SVGAGI. V shed 2 bases and J shed 0 bases, with 14 bases lying between them. The length of the CDR3 is 16 residues. The CDR3 coding sequence is TGTGCCAGCAGTTACGTCGCGGACAGACCCTCCTACGAGCAGTACTTC. It is translated as CASSYVADRPSYEQYF.

The gene calls are TRBV6-5 and TRBJ2-1; 9 positions match TRBD2. This CDR3 is built from 16 residues. Trimming at V came to 4 bases and at J to 4 bases, leaving 8 bases not matched to a gene. Germline assignment: CDR1 MNHEY and CDR2 SVGAGI. Written as DNA, the CDR3 is TGTGCCAGCAGTTCTGGGCGGGAGGGCAGGTACAATGAGCAGTTCTTC. As protein: CASSSGREGRYNEQFF.

The chain combines TRBV5-1 with TRBJ2-1, with TRBD2 matching 9 bases. The V gene end was trimmed by 0 bases and the J gene end by 8 bases; junction bases not matched to a gene: 6. Germline-derived CDR1 and CDR2 are SGHRS and YFSETQ. The CDR3 consists of 15 residues. CDR3 sequence (DNA): TGCGCCAGCAGCTTGGGACTAGCGGCAAGGGATGAGCAGTTCTTC. This sequence encodes CASSLGLAARDEQFF.

J is TRBJ2-2 and V is TRBV28, with D perhaps TRBD1 (5 bases). Germline values: CDR1 MDHEN, CDR2 SYDVKM. Trimming shortened V by 6 bases and J by 4 bases, and 12 bases separated the two germline ends. This CDR3 has 14 amino acids. CDR3 bases: TGTGCCAGCAGCTCCTCAGGGCGCACCGGGGAGCTGTTTTTT. It specifies CASSSSGRTGELFF.

The chain combines TRBV4-1 with TRBJ2-2; D gene ambiguous. V was clipped by 4 bases and J by 8 bases, with 20 bases between them. This CDR3 spans 16 amino acids. Germline-derived CDR1 and CDR2 are MGHRA and YSYEKL. The CDR3 coding sequence is TGCGCCAGCAGCCCTAGAACCTCTTCTAGAATGGGGGAGCTGTTTTTT. It yields the protein CASSPRTSSRMGELFF.

A single count supports this clone. The V call is TRBV5-1, the J call TRBJ2-2, with 11 bases aligning to TRBD2. The CDR3 totals 16 residues. V gave up 0 bases and J gave up 6 bases; unmatched junction bases: 4. Germline CDR1 and CDR2: SGHRS and YFSETQ. As DNA, the CDR3 is TGCGCCAGCAGCTTGGGGGCTAGCGGGAGGCCCGGGGAGCTGTTTTTT. Residues: CASSLGASGRPGELFF.

This sequence joins TRBV7-9 and TRBJ1-1, with unresolved D. CDR1 SEHNR and CDR2 FQNEAQ come from the germline V gene (reference sequence). Trimming stripped 1 base from V and 11 bases from J, with 11 bases between. This CDR3 contains 12 residues. CDR3 coding DNA: TGTGCCAGCAGCTTAGTGAACCAGCGGGCTTTCTTT. This gives the protein CASSLVNQRAFF.

This chain connects TRBV4-3 to TRBJ2-2; 9 bases are a match to TRBD2. Germline CDR1 is LGHNA and CDR2 is YSLEER. The V gene end was trimmed by 2 bases and the J gene end by 4 bases; junction bases not matched to a gene: 5. This CDR3 has 16 amino acids. This chain's CDR3 is CASSQYGGRATGELFF. The CDR3 DNA reads TGCGCCAGCAGCCAATATGGCGGGAGGGCCACCGGGGAGCTGTTTTTT.

The rearrangement uses TRBV9 and TRBJ2-3, with 8 bases matching TRBD1. Germline V lookup: CDR1 SGDLS, CDR2 YYNGEE. The V segment lost 3 bases and the J segment 0 bases; nucleotides outside the gene matches: 3. The CDR3 is 15 residues long. This CDR3 is CASSAQGASTDTQYF. For the CDR3, the DNA is TGTGCCAGCAGCGCCCAGGGGGCTAGCACAGATACGCAGTATTTT.

CDR3 loop: CASSQGDTVMEQYF. The CDR3 bases are TGTGCCAGCAGCCAAGGGGACACCGTAATGGAGCAGTACTTC. The gene calls are TRBV21-1 and TRBJ2-7; the DNA was not used to check the table's D call, TRBD1. TRBV21-1 counts as a pseudogene. There are 14 residues in the CDR3.